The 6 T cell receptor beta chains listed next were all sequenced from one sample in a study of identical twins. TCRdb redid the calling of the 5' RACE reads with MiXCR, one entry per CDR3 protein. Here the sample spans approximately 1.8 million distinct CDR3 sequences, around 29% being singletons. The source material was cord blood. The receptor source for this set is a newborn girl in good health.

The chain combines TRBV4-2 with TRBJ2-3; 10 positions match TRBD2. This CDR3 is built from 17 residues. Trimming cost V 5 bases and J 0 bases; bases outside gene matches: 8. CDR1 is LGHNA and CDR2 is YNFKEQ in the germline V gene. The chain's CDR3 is CASSVTGTSVSTDTQYF. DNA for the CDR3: TGTGCCAGCAGCGTCACCGGGACTAGCGTTAGCACAGATACGCAGTATTTT.

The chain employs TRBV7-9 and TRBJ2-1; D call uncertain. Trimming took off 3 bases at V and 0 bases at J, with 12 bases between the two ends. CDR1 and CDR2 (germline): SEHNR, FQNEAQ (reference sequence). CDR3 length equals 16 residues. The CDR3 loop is CASSLTAESSYNEQFF. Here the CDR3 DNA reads TGTGCCAGCAGCTTGACGGCGGAGAGCTCCTACAATGAGCAGTTCTTC. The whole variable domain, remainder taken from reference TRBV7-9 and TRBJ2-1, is DTGVSQNPRHKITKRGQNVTFRCDPISEHNRLYWYRQTLGQGPEFLTYFQNEAQLEKSRLLSDRFSAERPKGSFSTLEIQRTEQGDSAMYLCASSLTAESSYNEQFFGPGTRLTVL.

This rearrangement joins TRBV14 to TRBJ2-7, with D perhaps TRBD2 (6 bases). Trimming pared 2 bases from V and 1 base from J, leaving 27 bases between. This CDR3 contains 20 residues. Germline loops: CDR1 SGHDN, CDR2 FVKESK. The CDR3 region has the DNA TGTGCCAGCAGCCAATACTGGTATCCGTATGCGGGGAGAGCTTCCTACGAGCAGTACTTC. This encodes CASSQYWYPYAGRASYEQYF.

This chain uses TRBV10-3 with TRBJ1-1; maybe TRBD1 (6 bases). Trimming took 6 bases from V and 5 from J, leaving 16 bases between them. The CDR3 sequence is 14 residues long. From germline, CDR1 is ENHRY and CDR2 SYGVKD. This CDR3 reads CAISPQGGGTEAFF. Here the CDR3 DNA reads TGTGCCATCAGCCCACAGGGTGGGGGGACTGAAGCTTTCTTT.

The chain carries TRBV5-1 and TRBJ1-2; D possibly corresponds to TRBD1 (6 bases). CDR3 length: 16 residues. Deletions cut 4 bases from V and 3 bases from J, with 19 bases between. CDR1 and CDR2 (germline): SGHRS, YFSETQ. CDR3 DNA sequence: TGCGCCAGCAGCCCGGGGGGCTGGGGGCGCGACTATGGCTACACCTTC. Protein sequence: CASSPGGWGRDYGYTF. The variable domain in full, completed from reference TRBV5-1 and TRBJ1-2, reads KAGVTQTPRYLIKTRGQQVTLSCSPISGHRSVSWYQQTPGQGLQFLFEYFSETQRNKGNFPGRFSGRQFSNSRSEMNVSTLELGDSALYLCASSPGGWGRDYGYTFGSGTRLTVV.

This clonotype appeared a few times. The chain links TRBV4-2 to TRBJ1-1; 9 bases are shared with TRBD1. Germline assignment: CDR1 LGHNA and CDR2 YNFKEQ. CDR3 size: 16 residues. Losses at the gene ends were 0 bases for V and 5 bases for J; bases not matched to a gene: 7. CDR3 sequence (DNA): TGTGCCAGCAGCCAAGATCGGGGACAGGGAGAAACTGAAGCTTTCTTT. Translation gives CASSQDRGQGETEAFF.